These 29 T cell receptor beta chains originate from one sample sequenced in a study of CD8 T cells in Susac syndrome. Random hexamers primed reverse transcription of about 0.45 to 1 ug RNA. Each CDR3 protein gets one entry after TCRdb re-called the immunoSEQ multiplex PCR reads with MiXCR. This sample carries 330,000 or so distinct CDR3 sequences, almost 85% of them seen once, and the ten largest clones take around 0.21%. Sequenced material: CD8+ T cells from PBMCs. Receptors originate from a human donor with multiple sclerosis.

The chain carries TRBV27 and TRBJ2-7; no definite D call. Trimming took off 3 bases at V and 3 bases at J, with 9 bases between the two ends. The CDR3 extends over 13 amino acids. Germline V gene sequence: CDR1 MNHEY, CDR2 SMNVEV (reference sequence). CDR3 DNA: TGTGCCAGCAGTTTGAGCCATGACTACGAGCAGTACTTC. Protein sequence: CASSLSHDYEQYF.

V is TRBV29-1 and J is TRBJ1-1; no definite D call. The CDR3 has 11 amino acids. CDR1 and CDR2 from the germline V gene are SQVTM and ANQGSEA. With 6 bases removed from V and 7 bases from J, the gap between germline ends came to 12 bases. DNA of the CDR3: TGCAGCGTCCCAATTGCAGGTGAAGCTTTCTTT. Protein product: CSVPIAGEAFF.

V is TRBV7-9 and J is TRBJ2-1; 7 bases are shared with TRBD2. With V trimmed by 0 bases and J by 6 bases, 5 bases remained unmatched. CDR3 size: 15 residues. From germline, CDR1 is SEHNR and CDR2 FQNEAQ (reference sequence). CDR3 in DNA: TGTGCCAGCAGCTTAGCACGGGGGGAAAGCAATGAGCAGTTCTTC. Amino acid sequence: CASSLARGESNEQFF. Variable domain in full (rest from reference TRBV7-9 and TRBJ2-1): DTGVSQNPRHKITKRGQNVTFRCDPISEHNRLYWYRQTLGQGPEFLTYFQNEAQLEKSRLLSDRFSAERPKGSFSTLEIQRTEQGDSAMYLCASSLARGESNEQFFGPGTRLTVL.

This chain connects TRBV7-6 to TRBJ1-4, with D possibly TRBD1 on 5 matching bases. CDR1 SGHVS and CDR2 FNYEAQ come from the germline V gene. This CDR3 comprises 17 residues. Trimming removed 5 bases at V and 0 bases at J, with 16 bases between. CDR3 in DNA: TGTGCCAGCAGCCCCCGACCGACAGACGCAACTAATGAAAAACTGTTTTTT. Translating gives CASSPRPTDATNEKLFF.

The chain combines TRBV7-8 with TRBJ2-7; D gene unclear. Trimming removed 0 bases at V and 4 bases at J, with 10 bases between. Per germline, CDR1 SGHVS and CDR2 FQNEAQ. This CDR3 is 14 amino acids long. CDR3 loop: CASSLAVGRYEQYF. CDR3 in DNA: TGTGCCAGCAGCTTAGCTGTGGGAAGGTACGAGCAGTACTTC. Full variable domain (missing parts from reference TRBV7-8 and TRBJ2-7): GAGVSQSPRYKVAKRGQDVALRCDPISGHVSLFWYQQALGQGPEFLTYFQNEAQLDKSGLPSDRFFAERPEGSVSTLKIQRTQQEDSAVYLCASSLAVGRYEQYFGPGTRLTVT.

This rearrangement joins TRBV24-1 to TRBJ2-2, with 8 bases lining up with TRBD1. The germline CDR1 and CDR2 sequences are KGHDR and SFDVKD. The CDR3 is 18 amino acids. V lost 2 bases, J lost 5 bases, and 12 bases stayed unmatched. The CDR3 region is CATSDSPVDRGRTGELFF. CDR3 nucleotide sequence: TGTGCCACCAGTGATTCTCCCGTAGACAGGGGTAGAACCGGGGAGCTGTTTTTT.

The V and J genes are TRBV10-3 and TRBJ2-7, with D uncertain. With 3 bases removed from V and 4 bases from J, the gap between germline ends came to 16 bases. The CDR3 totals 15 residues. CDR1 and CDR2 from the germline V gene are ENHRY and SYGVKD. CDR3 loop: CAISDYDSHSYEQYF. The DNA for the CDR3 is TGTGCCATCAGTGACTACGACTCACACTCATACGAGCAGTACTTC.

The CDR3 DNA reads TGTGCCTGGGGACCGGGGACAGGGATCGAGCAGTACTTC. It specifies CAWGPGTGIEQYF. The rearrangement links TRBV30 to TRBJ2-7, with 9 nucleotides matching TRBD1. CDR3 length equals 13 residues. Trimming took 5 bases from V and 6 from J; bases not matched to a gene: 8. In germline, CDR1 is GTSNPN, CDR2 SVGIG (reference sequence).

The chain links TRBV25-1 to TRBJ1-2; TRBD1 might be the D (5 bases). Trimming took off 3 bases at V and 11 bases at J, with 10 bases between the two ends. CDR1 is MGHDK and CDR2 is SYGVNS in the germline V gene. The length of the CDR3 is 11 residues. CDR3 coding DNA: TGTGCCAGCAGTGACAGGGTGGGGTACACCTTC. Its translation: CASSDRVGYTF.

This clonotype has a handful of counts. The chain recombines TRBV7-9 with TRBJ2-5; D may correspond to TRBD1 or TRBD2 (5 bases each). V was trimmed by 0 bases and J by 5 bases, leaving 16 bases between them. The CDR3 loop spans 16 amino acids. Germline lookup yields CDR1 SEHNR and CDR2 FQNEAQ (reference sequence). The CDR3 protein is CASSLAGRDPWETQYF. DNA of the CDR3: TGTGCCAGCAGCTTAGCGGGCAGGGACCCTTGGGAGACCCAGTACTTC.

The chain has TRBV12-3 or TRBV12-4 and TRBJ1-1; no clear D. The V and J ends lost 1 base and 0 bases respectively, with 3 bases between them. The CDR3 is made up of 13 amino acids. CDR3 sequence: CASSLEVNTEAFF. The CDR3 DNA sequence: TGTGCCAGCAGTTTAGAGGTGAACACTGAAGCTTTCTTT.

This chain links TRBV27 with TRBJ2-7; perhaps TRBD2 as D (6 bases). Germline CDR1 and CDR2: MNHEY and SMNVEV (reference sequence). Trimming shortened V by 5 bases and J by 5 bases, and 22 bases separated the two germline ends. This CDR3 is built from 16 residues. CDR3 nucleotide sequence: TGTGCCAGCAGTCCCACCCCGGCGGGATCTTTTCACGAGCAGTACTTC. Translation: CASSPTPAGSFHEQYF.

Concerning this clonotype: A read error may account for a junction end that differs from germline. This chain connects TRBV11-2 to TRBJ1-5, with 8 bases fitting TRBD1. CDR1 and CDR2 (germline): SGHAT, FQNNGV. CDR3 length: 16 amino acids. In nucleotides, the CDR3 is TGTGCCAGCAGGCCCTTTGGACAGGGCCGCAATCACCCCCAGCATTTT. Encoded protein: CASRPFGQGRNHPQHF.

The chain couples TRBV28 to TRBJ2-3; D ambiguous. The CDR3 has 16 residues. CDR1 is MDHEN and CDR2 is SYDVKM in the germline V gene. V lost 5 bases, J lost 0 bases, and 15 bases lay in between. The DNA of the CDR3 is TGTGCCAGCAGTCCGCCGCATCGTGCTAGCACAGATACGCAGTATTTT. Translating it yields CASSPPHRASTDTQYF.

The chain employs TRBV14 and TRBJ2-2; the D gene could be TRBD1 or TRBD2 (5 bases each). The CDR3 is 11 residues long. Germline CDR1 and CDR2: SGHDN and FVKESK. The V gene lost 5 bases and the J gene lost 9 bases, with 7 bases spanning the gap. The CDR3, as DNA: TGTGCCAGCAGCGGGGGAAGGGAGCTGTTTTTT. Protein sequence: CASSGGRELFF.

The chain links TRBV9 to TRBJ2-1; a possible D gene is TRBD2 (5 bases). The CDR3 has 17 residues. CDR1 and CDR2 from the germline V gene are SGDLS and YYNGEE. The V end was cut by 4 bases, the J end by 8 bases, with 25 bases between. CDR3 sequence (DNA): TGTGCCAGCAGCCCGTTCGACTGGACGGAGGTCCCCCATGAGCAGTTCTTC. Amino acid sequence: CASSPFDWTEVPHEQFF.

This clonotype showed up just a few times. The chain recombines TRBV6-1 with TRBJ2-5; weak D call: TRBD1 (6 bases). Between the trimmed V and J ends, which lost 7 bases and 3 bases, there was a span of 15 bases. Per germline, CDR1 MNHNS and CDR2 SASEGT. The CDR3 sequence is 14 residues long. For the CDR3, the DNA is TGTGCCAGCACTTCGCGACCAGGGGAAGAGACCCAGTACTTC. This codes for CASTSRPGEETQYF.

The chain has TRBV12-3 or TRBV12-4 and TRBJ2-1; TRBD1 agrees at 9 bases. The CDR3 totals 15 residues. J was trimmed by 4 bases and V by 6 bases; bases with no gene match: 7. This CDR3 reads CASSRDRGLYNEQFF. In DNA form, the CDR3 reads TGTGCCAGCAGCCGTGACAGGGGGTTATACAATGAGCAGTTCTTC.

The chain combines TRBV5-6 with TRBJ2-1; D call uncertain. The V gene's germline CDR1 is SGHDT and CDR2 YYEEEE. Trimming cost V 3 bases and J 10 bases, with 11 bases left between them. The CDR3 is made up of 12 amino acids. CDR3 region: CASSSQGWEQFF. The CDR3 nucleotides are TGTGCCAGCAGCTCTCAAGGGTGGGAGCAGTTCTTC.

The chain combines TRBV20-1 with TRBJ2-2; either TRBD1 or TRBD2 may supply D (5 bases each). V was trimmed by 6 bases and J by 8 bases, leaving 16 bases between them. The CDR3 covers 13 residues. Per the germline V gene, CDR1 is DFQATT and CDR2 is SNEGSKA (reference sequence). CDR3 in amino acids: CSAPTSGRGELFF. CDR3 nucleotides: TGCAGTGCCCCCACCTCGGGGCGAGGGGAGCTGTTTTTT.

The chain has TRBV9 and TRBJ2-7, with D possibly matching TRBD2 (6 bases). CDR1 SGDLS and CDR2 YYNGEE come from the germline V gene. The V end was cut by 4 bases, the J end by 3 bases, with 14 bases between. The CDR3 loop spans 14 amino acids. The CDR3: CASSPVGTGYEQYF. DNA for the CDR3: TGTGCCAGCAGCCCCGTTGGGACTGGCTACGAGCAGTACTTC.

J is TRBJ2-3 and V is TRBV29-1; a possible D gene is TRBD1 (6 bases). The V end lost 3 bases, the J end lost 6 bases, and 13 bases lay between the germline ends. The CDR3 loop spans 13 amino acids. Germline CDR1 is SQVTM and CDR2 is ANQGSEA. As DNA, the CDR3 is TGCAGCGTTGAGGGCAGGGGCGGTGATACGCAGTATTTT. Its protein is CSVEGRGGDTQYF.

The chain combines TRBV4-3 with TRBJ1-2; TRBD1 agrees at 10 bases. Losses at the gene ends were 4 bases for V and 5 bases for J; bases not matched to a gene: 16. CDR1 and CDR2 from the germline V gene are LGHNA and YSLEER. The CDR3 has 18 amino acids. The CDR3: CASSLSRTGTGEPYGYTF. The CDR3 DNA is TGCGCCAGCAGCCTCTCCCGGACGGGGACAGGGGAACCTTATGGCTACACCTTC.

As concerns this clonotype: Its ends do not fully match the called genes, so a read error is possible. The CDR3 DNA sequence: TGTGCCAACAGTCTCCGGGGACTAGCGGGAGAAGGCAATGAGCAGTTCTTC. This encodes CANSLRGLAGEGNEQFF. V is TRBV28 and J is TRBJ2-1; 14 bases match TRBD2. Looked up from germline, CDR1 is MDHEN and CDR2 is SYDVKM. The length of the CDR3 is 17 residues.

This chain connects TRBV20-1 to TRBJ2-3; TRBD2 might be the D (6 bases). Germline CDR1 is DFQATT and CDR2 is SNEGSKA (reference sequence). With 6 bases removed from V and 4 bases from J, the gap between germline ends came to 17 bases. CDR3 length equals 14 residues. The CDR3, as DNA: TGCAGTGCCAGGCCGGGACTTTACGCAGATACGCAGTATTTT. Residues: CSARPGLYADTQYF.

The table lists this clonotype with a count of one. This CDR3 reads CASSGRTPTNEKLFF. In DNA form, the CDR3 reads TGTGCCAGCAGTGGGCGGACCCCAACTAATGAAAAACTGTTTTTT. The rearrangement uses TRBV6-6 and TRBJ1-4; D uncertain. Germline CDR1 MNHNY, CDR2 SVGAGI (reference sequence). The CDR3 length is 15 residues. Deletions cut 5 bases from V and 0 bases from J, with 10 bases between.

The chain joins TRBV6-2 or TRBV6-3 to TRBJ2-3; TRBD2 might be the D (5 bases). From germline, CDR1 is MNHEY and CDR2 SVGEGT. Trimming cost V 1 base and J 2 bases, with 10 bases left between them. The CDR3 covers 15 residues. DNA of the CDR3: TGTGCCAGCAGTTACTGGGGAGTCTCCACAGATACGCAGTATTTT. Protein: CASSYWGVSTDTQYF.

This sequence joins TRBV7-9 and TRBJ2-7, with unresolved D. CDR3 length equals 15 residues. Germline V gene lookup returns CDR1 SEHNR and CDR2 FQNEAQ (reference sequence). V shed 1 base and J shed 9 bases, with 19 bases lying between them. The CDR3 spells CASSLVSPRGGAQYF. Written as DNA, the CDR3 is TGTGCCAGCAGCTTAGTGTCTCCTCGCGGTGGTGCGCAGTACTTC.

V is TRBV20-1 and J is TRBJ1-5; possible D gene TRBD1, 5 bases. The CDR3 consists of 15 residues. V was cut by 4 bases and J by 0 bases, with 13 bases left in between. Per germline, CDR1 DFQATT and CDR2 SNEGSKA (reference sequence). DNA of the CDR3: TGCAGTGCTATCGGCAGGGATTATAGCAATCAGCCCCAGCATTTT. Its translation: CSAIGRDYSNQPQHF.